A single sample is the source of the 12 T cell receptor beta chains below, sequenced in a study of T cells in women clearing cervical HPV infection. The table came from immunoSEQ multiplex PCR; TCRdb's copy has only in-frame clones and leaves some out. The specimen's table records approximately 23,000 clones. The specimen was blood buffy coat. The receptors were sampled from a woman between 18 and 70 years old with a cervical HPV16 infection that either progressed to CIN3+ or cleared (not recorded which).

CDR3 bases read: TGTGCCAGCAGCTCTTTAAACTCTGGAAACACC. Protein: CASSSLNSGNT. The whole CDR3 sequence is CASSSLNSGNTIYF. The chain is built from TRBV7-9 and TRBJ1-3, with D hard to call. Coverage ceases 3 residues before the CDR3 finishes, and the germline J gene fills in the end. The CDR3 runs to 14 residues. Germline CDR1 SEHNR, CDR2 FQNEAQ (reference sequence). The ends were cut back, 4 bases at V and 0 bases at J, with 7 bases in the middle. The variable domain in full, with the rest retrieved from reference TRBV7-9 and TRBJ1-3, is DTGVSQNPRHKITKRGQNVTFRCDPISEHNRLYWYRQTLGQGPEFLTYFQNEAQLEKSRLLSDRFSAERPKGSFSTLEIQRTEQGDSAMYLCASSSLNSGNTIYFGEGSWLTVV.

As regards this clone: Coverage ceases 3 residues before the CDR3 finishes, and the germline J gene fills in the end. This chain uses TRBV7-2 with TRBJ1-1, with a possible D match to TRBD1 (6 bases). Deletions cut 5 bases from V and 4 bases from J, with 17 bases between. Germline CDR1 is SGHTA and CDR2 is FQGNSA. The CDR3 is made up of 15 amino acids. CDR3 bases read: TGTGCCAGCAGCCCACAGGCAGGGGAGGGCACTGAA. Translation: CASSPQAGEGTE. The whole CDR3 protein reads CASSPQAGEGTEAFF.

As regards this clone: The read terminates 3 residues before the CDR3 end, so the remaining end is supplied by the germline J gene. The V gene is TRBV5-1, the J gene TRBJ1-3, with D possibly TRBD1 on 6 matching bases. Germline CDR1 SGHRS, CDR2 YFSETQ. Trimming took 6 bases from V and 2 from J, leaving 12 bases between them. CDR3 length: 14 amino acids. CDR3 residues: CASKMWTAGNTIYF. CDR3 bases read: TGCGCCAGCAAAATGTGGACAGCTGGAAACACC.

In regard to this clone: The read finishes 3 residues shy of the CDR3 end, and the germline J gene is used to complete it. The J gene is TRBJ1-2, the V gene TRBV20-1; maybe TRBD1 (5 bases). Germline CDR1 is DFQATT and CDR2 is SNEGSKA (reference sequence). The CDR3 totals 13 residues. V lost 3 bases and J 4 bases, leaving 12 bases between the germline ends. CDR3 DNA, as far as it was read: TGCAGTGCTAGTCCCCCAGGGCCCTATGGC. This codes for CSASPPGPYG. The full CDR3 is CSASPPGPYGYTF.

A note on this clone: The sequenced fragment ends 3 residues before the CDR3 boundary, so the rest is inferred from the germline J gene. The V call is TRBV30, the J call TRBJ1-4, with 7 bases that match TRBD1. The germline V gene has CDR1 GTSNPN and CDR2 SVGIG (reference sequence). The length of the CDR3 is 14 residues. Trimming at V came to 1 base and at J to 8 bases, leaving 7 bases not matched to a gene. This chain's CDR3 is CAWSEGRGWEKLFF. CDR3 DNA (partial): TGTGCCTGGAGTGAGGGCAGGGGGTGGGAAAAA.

As regards this clone: The read ends 3 residues shy of where the CDR3 ends; the end is completed using the germline J gene. This sequence joins TRBV6-1 and TRBJ2-4, with D tentatively TRBD1 (5 bases). Trimming pared 4 bases from V and 6 bases from J, leaving 13 bases between. CDR1 and CDR2 from the germline V gene are MNHNS and SASEGT. This CDR3 region has 14 residues. The CDR3 spells CASSAQGWGNIQYF. Incomplete CDR3 DNA: TGTGCCAGCAGTGCCCAGGGATGGGGAAACATT.

Concerning this clone: Coverage ceases 3 residues before the CDR3 finishes, and the germline J gene fills in the end. The chain combines TRBV20-1 with TRBJ1-1; D might be TRBD1 (6 bases). Germline lookup yields CDR1 DFQATT and CDR2 SNEGSKA (reference sequence). This CDR3 spans 14 amino acids. V was pared by 6 bases and J by 7 bases, with 21 bases between. Partial CDR3 DNA: TGCAGTGCGACTGGGGACAAGAGTCCGTTTGAA. Amino acid sequence: CSATGDKSPFE. The CDR3 reads in full as CSATGDKSPFEAFF.

For this clone: The CDR3 end falls 3 residues outside the read, so it is completed with the germline J gene. The chain combines TRBV7-2 with TRBJ2-2; D gene unclear. Germline lookup yields CDR1 SGHTA and CDR2 FQGNSA. The length of the CDR3 is 14 residues. V dropped 0 bases and J dropped 8 bases, with 10 bases sitting between them. The sequenced part of the CDR3 DNA is TGTGCCAGCAGCTTAGCGCGGAAAGGAGGGGAG. Its protein product is CASSLARKGGE. The complete CDR3 sequence is CASSLARKGGELFF.

Regarding this clone: The CDR3 goes on 3 residues after the read ends, and that part is filled in from the germline J gene. This chain uses TRBV2 with TRBJ1-4, with TRBD1 identical over 9 bases. This CDR3 has 14 amino acids. The V gene's germline CDR1 is SNHLY and CDR2 FYNNEI. The junction had 4 bases not matched to a gene; V was cut back by 7 bases and J by 4 bases. The CDR3 reads CASKGTGFNEKLFF. The covered CDR3 bases are TGTGCCAGCAAAGGGACAGGGTTTAATGAAAAA.

A remark on this clone: The observed sequence ends 3 residues before the CDR3 terminus, with the missing tail filled in from the germline J gene. The chain uses TRBV5-1 and TRBJ1-2; D is unresolved. Per the germline V gene, CDR1 is SGHRS and CDR2 is YFSETQ. There are 14 residues in the CDR3. The CDR3 loop is CASSLDEGRVGYTF. CDR3 DNA, as far as it was read: TGCGCCAGCAGCTTGGACGAGGGTCGAGTAGGC.

Worth noting for this clone: The CDR3 end falls 3 residues outside the read, so it is completed with the germline J gene. The J gene is TRBJ1-2, the V gene TRBV20-1, with D maybe TRBD1 (5 bases). V lost 5 bases and J 2 bases, leaving 18 bases between the germline ends. The CDR3 runs 15 residues. Germline CDR1 is DFQATT and CDR2 is SNEGSKA (reference sequence). CDR3 DNA (partial): TGCAGTGCTTCAAGCAGGGCCGAACTAAACTATGGC. Its protein product is CSASSRAELNYG. The whole CDR3 protein reads CSASSRAELNYGYTF.

Comment on this clone: The sequence runs out 3 residues before the end of the CDR3; the remainder is reconstructed from the germline J gene. The J gene is TRBJ2-3, the V gene TRBV20-1; D possibly uses TRBD1 or TRBD2 (5 bases each). Germline loops: CDR1 DFQATT, CDR2 SNEGSKA (reference sequence). Trimming removed 0 bases from V and 1 base from J, with 11 bases in between. This CDR3 comprises 15 residues. CDR3 DNA, as far as it was read: TGCAGTGCTAGAGACCAGGGAGTGGGCACAGATACG. It codes for CSARDQGVGTDT. The whole CDR3 sequence is CSARDQGVGTDTQYF.